This TCR beta chain was sequenced in a study of T cell repertoires in cytomegalovirus infection. Notes on the study in general: Based on cumulative public TCR beta family frequency, carriers of CMV plus the relevant HLA were identified.

TCRdb ran MiXCR on the reads and lists one entry per CDR3 protein. The sample consists of roughly 500,000 distinct CDR3 sequences, 30% to 35% of them appearing once. Concerning this clonotype: Its antigen is still unknown.

J gave up 3 bases and V 0 bases, and 5 bases lay outside the gene matches. This CDR3 is 16 amino acids long. CDR1 SEHNR and CDR2 FQNEAQ come from the germline V gene (reference sequence). The receptor comes from a human donor in good health (CMV status not recorded). Some clones in this sample may be carry-over from other donors' samples. The input for sequencing was cultured PBMCs, taken from culture after CMV antigen stimulation. V and J are TRBV7-9 and TRBJ2-1; 7 positions agree with TRBD1. This CDR3 reads CASSLAVRTGYNEQFF. CDR3 DNA sequence: TGTGCCAGCAGCTTAGCGGTTCGGACAGGCTACAATGAGCAGTTCTTC.